This T cell receptor beta chain comes out of a study of blood T cell repertoires in COVID-19. Generated by immunoSEQ multiplex PCR, the TCRdb table keeps only in-frame clones and is missing some. The top ten hold roughly a third of the sample, which has some 14,000 clones, less than 90% seen once. V shed 0 bases and J 2 bases; nucleotides not matched to a gene: 5. Germline V gene lookup returns CDR1 SNHLY and CDR2 FYNNEI. The CDR3 totals 17 residues. Material for sequencing was peripheral blood. The chain combines TRBV2 with TRBJ1-2; 11 nucleotides match TRBD1. The clonotype comes from a man aged 45-65 years with active COVID-19. CDR3 protein: CASSEAPDRGPNYGYTF. In nucleotides, the CDR3 is TGTGCCAGCAGTGAAGCTCCGGACAGGGGGCCAAACTATGGCTACACCTTC.